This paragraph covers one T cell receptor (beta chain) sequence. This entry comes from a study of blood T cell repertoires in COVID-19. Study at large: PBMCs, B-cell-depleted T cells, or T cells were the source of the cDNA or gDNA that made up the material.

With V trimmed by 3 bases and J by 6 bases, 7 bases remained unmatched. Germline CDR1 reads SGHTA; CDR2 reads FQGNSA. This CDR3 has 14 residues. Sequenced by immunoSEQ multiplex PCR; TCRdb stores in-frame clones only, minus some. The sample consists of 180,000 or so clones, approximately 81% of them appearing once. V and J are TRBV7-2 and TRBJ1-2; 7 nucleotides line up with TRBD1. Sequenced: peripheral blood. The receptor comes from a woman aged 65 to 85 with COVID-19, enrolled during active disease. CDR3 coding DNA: TGTGCCAGCAGCTTTTATGCCAGGGGGGATGGCTACACCTTC. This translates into CASSFYARGDGYTF. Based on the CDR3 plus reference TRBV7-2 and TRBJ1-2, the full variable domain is GAGVSQSPSNKVTEKGKDVELRCDPISGHTALYWYRQSLGQGLEFLIYFQGNSAPDKSGLPSDRFSAERTGGSVSTLTIQRTQQEDSAVYLCASSFYARGDGYTFGSGTRLTVV.